This T cell receptor (beta chain) was sequenced during a study of blood T cell repertoires in COVID-19. On the study more broadly: COVID-19 samples from acute and convalescent phases originated in the United States, Italy and Spain. Nucleic acid was either cDNA or gDNA, and it came from T cells, B-cell-depleted T cells, or PBMCs.

Categorization into cohorts depended on clinical history that participants reported. As originally analysed: Amplifying reference gene primers gave estimates of nucleated cell counts. Sequencing was performed with immunoSEQ multiplex PCR; in TCRdb, only in-frame clones are kept and a portion is missing. V and J calls and clone size are copied from that table; D and trimming were computed from the DNA. This repertoire shows over 120,000 clones, over 60% found once; its top ten account for 2.5% to 3%. Germline assignment: CDR1 SGHAT and CDR2 FQNNGV. The V gene lost 3 bases and the J gene lost 5 bases, with 10 bases spanning the gap. CDR3 length: 13 residues.

Sequencing was done on a sample of PBMCs or T cells enriched from blood (not recorded which). V gene TRBV11-2 combines with J gene TRBJ1-1; D is ambiguous. The receptor's source is a woman in her fifties or sixties who had recovered from COVID-19. CDR3 nucleotides: TGTGCCAGCAGCTTTTACTCTAAAACTGAAGCTTTCTTT. Translating it yields CASSFYSKTEAFF.